Each of the 10 T cell receptor beta chains below was sequenced from the same sample in a study of technical replicates of blood from several donors. The table came from immunoSEQ multiplex PCR; TCRdb's copy has only in-frame clones and leaves some out. The sample holds about 75,000 clones, nearly 98% seen once. The sequenced sample was T cells isolated from PBMCs. These receptors all stem from a human donor in good health.

The rearrangement uses TRBV25-1 and TRBJ1-4; 12 bases map to TRBD1. Germline V gene data show CDR1 as MGHDK and CDR2 as SYGVNS. The CDR3 consists of 15 residues. The J segment lost 5 bases and the V segment lost 3 bases, leaving 1 base of the junction unmatched. CDR3 DNA sequence: TGTGCCAGCAGTGATGGGACAGGGGGCAATGAAAAACTGTTTTTT. This gives the protein CASSDGTGGNEKLFF.

The chain combines TRBV12-5 with TRBJ1-1; D gene unclear. CDR1 and CDR2 from the germline V gene are LGHNT and FRNRAP. The length of the CDR3 is 16 residues. Trimming removed 6 bases at V and 4 bases at J, with 21 bases between. The chain's CDR3 is CASGIYAGNRGTEAFF. The CDR3 DNA reads TGTGCTAGTGGGATATACGCGGGGAACCGGGGCACTGAAGCTTTCTTT.

CDR3 DNA: TGTGCCAGCAGTCCAACTACCACCCTCGCGGGCCTTCCCTACGAGCAGTACTTC. Translated, it gives CASSPTTTLAGLPYEQYF. The chain recombines TRBV27 with TRBJ2-7, with a tentative D call TRBD2 (5 bases). Trimming removed 5 bases from V and 2 bases from J, with 25 bases in between. This CDR3 is 18 amino acids long. Germline V gives CDR1 MNHEY, CDR2 SMNVEV (reference sequence).

The J gene is TRBJ1-1, the V gene TRBV18; possibly TRBD1 for D (6 bases). Germline V gene lookup returns CDR1 KGHSH and CDR2 LQKENI. V gave up 5 bases and J gave up 2 bases, with 9 bases separating them. The length of the CDR3 is 13 residues. This CDR3 is CASSADSNTEAFF. CDR3 nucleotides: TGTGCCAGCTCAGCGGACAGTAACACTGAAGCTTTCTTT.

This chain uses TRBV7-9 with TRBJ2-4, with TRBD2 matching over 12 bases. The CDR3 sequence is 15 residues long. Germline V CDR1 and CDR2: SEHNR, FQNEAQ (reference sequence). The junction had 4 bases not matched to a gene; V was cut back by 2 bases and J by 8 bases. The DNA of the CDR3 is TGTGCCAGCAGCTTATTCCTAGCGGGAGGGGACATTCAGTACTTC. This encodes CASSLFLAGGDIQYF.

This sequence joins TRBV11-2 and TRBJ2-7; 9 bases align to TRBD1. Germline loops: CDR1 SGHAT, CDR2 FQNNGV. The CDR3 is 16 residues long. Trimming at V came to 3 bases and at J to 0 bases, leaving 6 bases not matched to a gene. CDR3 in DNA: TGTGCCAGCAGCTTGGGCGGACAGGGGTACTCCTACGAGCAGTACTTC. Its protein product is CASSLGGQGYSYEQYF.

This chain connects TRBV30 to TRBJ1-2; D unresolved. V lost 3 bases, J lost 8 bases, and 13 bases lay in between. The CDR3 totals 12 residues. Looked up from germline, CDR1 is GTSNPN and CDR2 is SVGIG (reference sequence). As DNA, the CDR3 is TGTGCCTGGAGAACTCCACGCCGCGGCTACACCTTC. Translated, it gives CAWRTPRRGYTF. Using reference TRBV30 and TRBJ1-2 for the parts outside the CDR3, the full variable domain is SQTIHQWPATLVQPVGSPLSLECTVEGTSNPNLYWYRQAAGRGLQLLFYSVGIGQISSEVPQNLSASRPQDRQFILSSKKLLLSDSGFYLCAWRTPRRGYTFGSGTRLTVV.

The chain links TRBV11-2 to TRBJ2-7; 10 nucleotides agree with TRBD2. Germline loops: CDR1 SGHAT, CDR2 FQNNGV. Germline trimming cut 3 bases from V and 3 bases from J; bases unmatched to any gene: 8. CDR3 length: 16 residues. In DNA form, the CDR3 reads TGTGCCAGCAGCTTCGTACTAGCGGGGACCTACTACGAGCAGTACTTC. This codes for CASSFVLAGTYYEQYF.

The chain carries TRBV7-9 and TRBJ2-6, with D maybe TRBD2 (6 bases). Germline loops: CDR1 SEHNR, CDR2 FQNEAQ (reference sequence). Trimming took off 11 bases at V and 0 bases at J, with 20 bases between the two ends. The CDR3 is 17 residues long. CDR3 bases: TGTGCCGAGGAGTCGGAGGGTAGGACCTCTGGGGCCAACGTCCTGACTTTC. Protein: CAEESEGRTSGANVLTF.

The V gene is TRBV6-5, the J gene TRBJ1-2; 7 bases align to TRBD1. This CDR3 comprises 11 residues. V was pared by 6 bases and J by 10 bases, with 5 bases of the junction left unmatched. Germline assignment: CDR1 MNHEY and CDR2 SVGAGI. The CDR3 reads CASRTGTVYTF. The CDR3 DNA follows: TGTGCCAGCAGAACCGGGACAGTCTACACCTTC.